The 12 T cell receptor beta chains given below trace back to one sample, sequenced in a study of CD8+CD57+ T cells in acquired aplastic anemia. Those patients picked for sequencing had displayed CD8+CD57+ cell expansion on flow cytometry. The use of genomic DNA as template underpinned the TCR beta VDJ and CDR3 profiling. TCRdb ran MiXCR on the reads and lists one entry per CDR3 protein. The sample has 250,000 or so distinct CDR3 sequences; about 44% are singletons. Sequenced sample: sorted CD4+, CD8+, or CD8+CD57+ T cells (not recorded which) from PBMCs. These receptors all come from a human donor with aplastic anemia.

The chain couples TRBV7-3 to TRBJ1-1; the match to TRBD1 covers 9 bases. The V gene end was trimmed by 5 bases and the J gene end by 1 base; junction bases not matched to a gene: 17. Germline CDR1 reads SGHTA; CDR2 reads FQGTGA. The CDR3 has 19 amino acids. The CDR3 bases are TGTGCCAGCAGCCGTAGTTTGGGGACAGGGATTCCCAAGAACACTGAAGCTTTCTTT. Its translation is CASSRSLGTGIPKNTEAFF. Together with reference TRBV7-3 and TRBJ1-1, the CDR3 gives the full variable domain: GAGVSQTPSNKVTEKGKYVELRCDPISGHTALYWYRQSLGQGPEFLIYFQGTGAADDSGLPNDRFFAVRPEGSVSTLKIQRTERGDSAVYLCASSRSLGTGIPKNTEAFFGQGTRLTVV.

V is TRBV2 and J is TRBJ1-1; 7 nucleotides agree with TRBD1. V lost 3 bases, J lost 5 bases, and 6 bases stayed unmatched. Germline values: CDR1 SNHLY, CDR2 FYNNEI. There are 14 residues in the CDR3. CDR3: CASSEDRSRTEAFF. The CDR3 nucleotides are TGTGCCAGCAGTGAGGACAGGTCGCGGACTGAAGCTTTCTTT.

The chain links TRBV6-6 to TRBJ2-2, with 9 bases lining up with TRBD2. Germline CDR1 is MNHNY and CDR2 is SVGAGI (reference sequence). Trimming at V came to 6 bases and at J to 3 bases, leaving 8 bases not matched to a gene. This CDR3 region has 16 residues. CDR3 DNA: TGTGCCAGCAGCGAAAATAGCGGGAGATACACCGGGGAGCTGTTTTTT. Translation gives CASSENSGRYTGELFF.

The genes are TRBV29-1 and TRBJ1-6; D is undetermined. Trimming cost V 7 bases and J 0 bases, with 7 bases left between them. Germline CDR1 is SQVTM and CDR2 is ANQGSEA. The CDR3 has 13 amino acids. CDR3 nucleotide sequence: TGCAGCGCGGAGAGCTCCTATAATTCACCCCTCCACTTT. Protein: CSAESSYNSPLHF.

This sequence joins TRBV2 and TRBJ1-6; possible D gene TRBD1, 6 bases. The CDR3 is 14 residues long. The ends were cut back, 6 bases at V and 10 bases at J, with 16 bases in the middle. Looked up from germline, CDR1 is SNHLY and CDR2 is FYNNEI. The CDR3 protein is CASSETPRGSPLHF. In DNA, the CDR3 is TGTGCCAGCAGCGAAACCCCCAGGGGATCACCCCTCCACTTT.

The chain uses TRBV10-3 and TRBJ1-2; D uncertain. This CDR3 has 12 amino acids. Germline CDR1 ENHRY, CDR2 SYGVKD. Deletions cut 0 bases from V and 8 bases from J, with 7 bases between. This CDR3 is CAISESGGGYTF. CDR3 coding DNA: TGTGCCATCAGTGAGTCAGGCGGAGGCTACACCTTC.

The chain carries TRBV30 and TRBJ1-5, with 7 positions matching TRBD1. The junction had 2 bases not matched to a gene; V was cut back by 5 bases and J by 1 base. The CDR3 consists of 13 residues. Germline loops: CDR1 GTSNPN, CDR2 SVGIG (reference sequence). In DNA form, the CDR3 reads TGTGCCTGGGGGACAGACAGCAATCAGCCCCAGCATTTT. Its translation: CAWGTDSNQPQHF.

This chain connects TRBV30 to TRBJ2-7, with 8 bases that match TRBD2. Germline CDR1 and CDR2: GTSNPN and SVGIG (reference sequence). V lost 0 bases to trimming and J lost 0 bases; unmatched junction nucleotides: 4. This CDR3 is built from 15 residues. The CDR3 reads CAWSVDGGASYEQYF. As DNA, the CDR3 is TGTGCCTGGAGTGTAGACGGGGGGGCCTCCTACGAGCAGTACTTC.

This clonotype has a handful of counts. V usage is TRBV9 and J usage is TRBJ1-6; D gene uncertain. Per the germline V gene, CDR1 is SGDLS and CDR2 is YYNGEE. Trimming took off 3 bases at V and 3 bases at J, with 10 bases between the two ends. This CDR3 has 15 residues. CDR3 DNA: TGTGCCAGCAGCGCGGAGGACGGCTATAATTCACCCCTCCACTTT. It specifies CASSAEDGYNSPLHF.

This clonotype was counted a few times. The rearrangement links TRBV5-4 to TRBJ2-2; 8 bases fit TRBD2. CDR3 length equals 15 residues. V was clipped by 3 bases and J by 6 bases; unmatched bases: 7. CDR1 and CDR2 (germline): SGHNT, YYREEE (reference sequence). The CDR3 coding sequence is TGTGCCAGCAGCTCCGGGACTAGTATAGCCGGGGAGCTGTTTTTT. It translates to CASSSGTSIAGELFF.

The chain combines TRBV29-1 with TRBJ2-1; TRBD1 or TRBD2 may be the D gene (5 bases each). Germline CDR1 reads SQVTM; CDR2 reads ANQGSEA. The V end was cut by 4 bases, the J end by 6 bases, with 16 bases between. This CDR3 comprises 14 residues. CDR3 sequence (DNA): TGCAGCGTTGGGGTGACACTCGGGACCAATGAGCAGTTCTTC. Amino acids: CSVGVTLGTNEQFF.

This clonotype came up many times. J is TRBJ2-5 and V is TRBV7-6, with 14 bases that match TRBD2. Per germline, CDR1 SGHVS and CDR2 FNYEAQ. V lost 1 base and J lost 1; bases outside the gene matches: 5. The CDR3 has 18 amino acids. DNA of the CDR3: TGTGCCAGCAGCTTAGGGACTAGCGGGGGGCAACTCCAAGAGACCCAGTACTTC. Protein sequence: CASSLGTSGGQLQETQYF.